The 21 T cell receptor beta chains below were found in one sample sequenced in a study of control samples from healthy donors and cancer patients. Generated by immunoSEQ multiplex PCR, the TCRdb table keeps only in-frame clones and is missing some. This sample has some 140,000 clones, with 75% to 90% found just once. Specimen: blood. These receptors were collected from a woman in her twenties or thirties in good health.

The chain employs TRBV19 and TRBJ1-4; D is ambiguous. Trimming removed 4 bases from V and 2 bases from J, with 11 bases in between. The length of the CDR3 is 15 residues. Germline V gene sequence: CDR1 LNHDA, CDR2 SQIVND (reference sequence). This CDR3 is CASSTTGGTNEKLFF. CDR3 coding DNA: TGTGCCAGTAGTACCACGGGAGGCACTAATGAAAAACTGTTTTTT.

CDR3 in amino acids: CASNPGRQETQYF. CDR3 nucleotide sequence: TGTGCCAGCAACCCGGGCAGACAAGAGACCCAGTACTTC. V and J are TRBV19 and TRBJ2-5; D gene unclear. The germline V gene encodes CDR1 LNHDA and CDR2 SQIVND (reference sequence). This CDR3 is built from 13 residues. Trimming took 9 bases from V and 2 from J, leaving 13 bases between them.

This sequence joins TRBV7-8 and TRBJ2-1; no firm D call. The CDR3 extends over 16 amino acids. The V gene's germline CDR1 is SGHVS and CDR2 FQNEAQ. The ends were cut back, 6 bases at V and 8 bases at J, with 23 bases in the middle. This CDR3 is CASRPTSRILMDEQFF. Here the CDR3 DNA reads TGTGCCAGCAGGCCGACGTCTAGGATCCTGATGGATGAGCAGTTCTTC. The whole variable domain, remainder taken from reference TRBV7-8 and TRBJ2-1, is GAGVSQSPRYKVAKRGQDVALRCDPISGHVSLFWYQQALGQGPEFLTYFQNEAQLDKSGLPSDRFFAERPEGSVSTLKIQRTQQEDSAVYLCASRPTSRILMDEQFFGPGTRLTVL.

The rearrangement joins TRBV4-1 to TRBJ2-7; 11 bases agree with TRBD1. Germline V gene data show CDR1 as MGHRA and CDR2 as YSYEKL. With 6 bases clipped from V and 5 bases from J, the junction kept 6 bases outside the gene matches. The CDR3 totals 14 residues. The CDR3 DNA sequence: TGCGCCAGCAGTACCGGACAGGGGGCCGACGAGCAGTACTTC. Translated: CASSTGQGADEQYF.

CDR3 DNA: TGTGCCAGCAGCTCGGGGGGTCCCTACGAGCAGTACTTC. It is translated as CASSSGGPYEQYF. The chain recombines TRBV3-1 (or the pseudogene TRBV3-2) with TRBJ2-7, with 7 bases aligning to TRBD2. This CDR3 comprises 13 residues. Germline V lookup: CDR1 LGHDT, CDR2 YNNKEL (reference sequence). Germline trimming cut 5 bases from V and 2 bases from J; bases unmatched to any gene: 3.

This rearrangement joins TRBV5-1 to TRBJ2-1, with 12 bases identical to TRBD2. CDR3 length: 13 amino acids. The trim removed 0 bases at V and 15 bases at J, leaving 4 bases unmatched. The germline V gene has CDR1 SGHRS and CDR2 YFSETQ. The chain's CDR3 is CASSLGLAGDPFF. CDR3 nucleotide sequence: TGCGCCAGCAGCTTGGGACTAGCGGGAGATCCGTTCTTC. The complete variable domain, with remaining parts taken from reference TRBV5-1 and TRBJ2-1, reads KAGVTQTPRYLIKTRGQQVTLSCSPISGHRSVSWYQQTPGQGLQFLFEYFSETQRNKGNFPGRFSGRQFSNSRSEMNVSTLELGDSALYLCASSLGLAGDPFFGPGTRLTVL.

The rearrangement uses TRBV14 and TRBJ1-6, with TRBD1 as a possible D gene (5 bases). Germline CDR1 is SGHDN and CDR2 is FVKESK. This CDR3 is built from 15 residues. V lost 4 bases and J lost 7, with 14 bases in between. CDR3 coding DNA: TGTGCCAGCAGCCCGCAGGGCCGGGGGAATTCACCCCTCCACTTT. Amino acid sequence: CASSPQGRGNSPLHF.

The chain couples TRBV5-1 to TRBJ1-1; D unclear. The CDR3 is made up of 16 amino acids. Germline assignment: CDR1 SGHRS and CDR2 YFSETQ. V was clipped by 1 base and J by 1 base, with 14 bases between them. In DNA form, the CDR3 reads TGCGCCAGCAGCTTGTTTGGTCCGCACCAGAACACTGAAGCTTTCTTT. It codes for CASSLFGPHQNTEAFF.

This clone was observed a single time. The V and J genes are TRBV5-1 and TRBJ2-2; no firm D call. Germline V gene data show CDR1 as SGHRS and CDR2 as YFSETQ. The ends were cut back, 2 bases at V and 4 bases at J, with 12 bases in the middle. The CDR3 spans 15 residues. This chain's CDR3 is CASSLDPSGTGELFF. DNA for the CDR3: TGCGCCAGCAGCTTAGACCCCTCGGGCACCGGGGAGCTGTTTTTT.

This chain connects TRBV18 to TRBJ2-7; weak D call: TRBD2 (6 bases). This CDR3 spans 12 amino acids. Trimming took 2 bases from V and 4 from J, leaving 6 bases between them. CDR1 and CDR2 from the germline V gene are KGHSH and LQKENI. The CDR3 loop is CASSPAGYEQYF. DNA for the CDR3: TGTGCCAGCTCACCAGCGGGATACGAGCAGTACTTC.

The chain couples TRBV14 to TRBJ2-1; no clear D. The CDR3 length is 15 residues. The germline V gene has CDR1 SGHDN and CDR2 FVKESK. Trimming removed 0 bases at V and 0 bases at J, with 6 bases between. The CDR3 region has the DNA TGTGCCAGCAGCCAAGATTCAAGCTCCTACAATGAGCAGTTCTTC. It specifies CASSQDSSSYNEQFF.

J is TRBJ2-7 and V is TRBV2; 8 nucleotides align to TRBD2. CDR1 SNHLY and CDR2 FYNNEI come from the germline V gene. V shed 0 bases and J 6 bases; nucleotides not matched to a gene: 7. This CDR3 has 15 residues. As DNA, the CDR3 is TGTGCCAGCAGTGAAGCGCTTGGGACTAGTACCGAGCAGTACTTC. Protein product: CASSEALGTSTEQYF.

The CDR3: CASSYSRVSFNSPLHF. The CDR3 bases are TGTGCCAGCAGTTACTCCAGGGTGTCCTTCAATTCACCCCTCCACTTT. The chain couples TRBV6-2 or TRBV6-3 to TRBJ1-6, with a tentative D call TRBD1 (5 bases). Trimming cost V 0 bases and J 7 bases, with 13 bases left between them. This CDR3 is 16 amino acids long. Germline-derived CDR1 and CDR2 are MNHEY and SVGEGT.

The gene calls are TRBV28 and TRBJ1-6; D is unresolved. CDR1 is MDHEN, CDR2 SYDVKM, per germline. The length of the CDR3 is 14 residues. V was cut by 4 bases and J by 8 bases, with 12 bases left in between. CDR3 loop: CASSSGTVDSPLHF. The DNA for the CDR3 is TGTGCCAGCAGTTCGGGAACGGTGGATTCACCCCTCCACTTT.

The rearrangement uses TRBV6-5 and TRBJ2-7; 8 positions agree with TRBD1. CDR1 and CDR2 (germline): MNHEY, SVGAGI. V shed 0 bases and J 5 bases; nucleotides not matched to a gene: 3. CDR3 size: 14 residues. CDR3 DNA sequence: TGTGCCAGCAGTTACTCGACAGGGGAAAACGAGCAGTACTTC. It translates to CASSYSTGENEQYF.

V usage is TRBV6-1 and J usage is TRBJ2-6; TRBD2 might be the D (5 bases). Germline assignment: CDR1 MNHNS and CDR2 SASEGT. The CDR3 is made up of 15 amino acids. V was shortened by 3 bases and J by 2 bases, with 8 bases between the two germline ends. The CDR3 sequence: CASSEGVAGANVLTF. CDR3 nucleotide sequence: TGTGCCAGCAGTGAGGGAGTTGCTGGGGCCAACGTCCTGACTTTC.

V gene TRBV7-6 combines with J gene TRBJ1-3, with no clear D. Germline V CDR1 and CDR2: SGHVS, FNYEAQ. The ends were cut back, 5 bases at V and 0 bases at J, with 14 bases in the middle. The CDR3 has 16 residues. CDR3 in amino acids: CASSPDRAGSGNTIYF. The CDR3 DNA sequence: TGTGCCAGCAGCCCCGACCGGGCCGGCTCTGGAAACACCATATATTTT.

The V gene is TRBV5-5, the J gene TRBJ2-7; D unclear. The CDR3 extends over 11 amino acids. Trimming took off 4 bases at V and 4 bases at J, with 6 bases between the two ends. Germline values: CDR1 SGHKS, CDR2 YYEKEE (reference sequence). The CDR3 DNA is TGTGCCAGCAGCGGGGAATACGAGCAGTACTTC. The encoded protein is CASSGEYEQYF.

The rearrangement links TRBV30 to TRBJ2-1; D unresolved. Germline CDR1 reads GTSNPN; CDR2 reads SVGIG (reference sequence). V lost 4 bases and J 4 bases, leaving 5 bases between the germline ends. This CDR3 region has 11 residues. CDR3 in DNA: TGTGCCTGGACAAGGTACAATGAGCAGTTCTTC. Protein: CAWTRYNEQFF.

The chain carries TRBV25-1 and TRBJ1-2; D is unclear. V lost 1 base and J lost 4, with 7 bases in between. Germline-derived CDR1 and CDR2 are MGHDK and SYGVNS. CDR3 length: 13 amino acids. For the CDR3, the DNA is TGTGCCAGCAGTGAATTGTCCGGCTATGGCTACACCTTC. Amino acids: CASSELSGYGYTF.

This chain joins TRBV6-5 and TRBJ2-7; 8 bases fit TRBD1. CDR1 and CDR2 from the germline V gene are MNHEY and SVGAGI. Trimming at V came to 4 bases and at J to 3 bases, leaving 8 bases not matched to a gene. The CDR3 contains 15 residues. CDR3 in amino acids: CASSSTGTGLYEQYF. As DNA, the CDR3 is TGTGCCAGCAGTTCAACCGGGACAGGCCTCTACGAGCAGTACTTC.